This T cell receptor beta chain was recorded in a study of blood T cell repertoires in COVID-19. As for the study in general: From the United States, Italy and Spain came samples of acute and convalescent COVID-19. The analysed material was cDNA or gDNA that came from T cells, B-cell-depleted T cells, or PBMCs.

Source study methods: Researchers report that nucleated cell counts were estimated from reference gene primer amplification. Assay: immunoSEQ multiplex PCR; the TCRdb copy retains only in-frame clones and omits some. The V and J calls and the clone size are those of that table, but D and trimming were determined from the DNA. The sample includes roughly 120,000 clones, roughly three quarters seen only once; the top ten take over 6.5%. This CDR3 has 15 amino acids. Germline CDR1 is GTSNPN and CDR2 is SVGIG (reference sequence). V lost 0 bases and J 2 bases, leaving 11 bases between the germline ends. The sample holds one count of this clone. Within the sample, other DNA sequences also encode this same CDR3.

Sequences were obtained from peripheral blood. V is TRBV30 and J is TRBJ1-3, with D tentatively TRBD1 (6 bases). The TCR sequence derives from a human donor in a cohort sampled during active COVID-19. CDR3 loop: CAWSVLSGAGNTIYF. CDR3 in DNA: TGTGCCTGGAGTGTGTTATCAGGGGCTGGAAACACCATATATTTT.